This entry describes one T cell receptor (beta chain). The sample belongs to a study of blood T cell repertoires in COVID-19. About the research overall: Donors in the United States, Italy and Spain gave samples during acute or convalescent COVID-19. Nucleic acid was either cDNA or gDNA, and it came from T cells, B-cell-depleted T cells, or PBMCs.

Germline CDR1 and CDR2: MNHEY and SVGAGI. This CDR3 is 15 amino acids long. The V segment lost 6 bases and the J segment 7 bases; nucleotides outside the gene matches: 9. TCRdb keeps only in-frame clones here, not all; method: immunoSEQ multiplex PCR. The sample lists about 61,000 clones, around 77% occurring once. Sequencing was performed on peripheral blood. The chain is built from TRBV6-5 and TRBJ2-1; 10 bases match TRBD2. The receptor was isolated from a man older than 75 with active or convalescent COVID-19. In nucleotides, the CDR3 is TGTGCCAGCAGGAGCGGGAGGGCCCAGGGGAATGAGCAGTTCTTC. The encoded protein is CASRSGRAQGNEQFF.